A selection of T cell receptor beta chains follows, all from one sample in a study of control samples from healthy donors and cancer patients. Sequencing used immunoSEQ multiplex PCR; TCRdb keeps in-frame clones, though not all of them. The sample yields just over 150,000 clones, 85% to 90% seen once. The source material was blood. These receptors were obtained from a young man in good health. The CDR3 runs from the conserved cysteine through the conserved F or W. The order of the fields is V gene, J gene, clone size, D gene, CDR3 DNA, CDR3 protein. The D gene is left open where the match is weak. Only part of the rows carry a size: once, few, many, or a class if the clone is expanded.

>TRBV4-1|TRBJ1-2|-|-
TGCGCCAGCAGCCCCGAGCTTAACTATGGCTACACCTTC
CASSPELNYGYTF
>TRBV5-4|TRBJ2-3|-|-
TGTGCCAGCAGCTTGATACAGAAGAGCGACATCACAGATACGCAGTATTTT
CASSLIQKSDITDTQYF
>TRBV10-2|TRBJ1-4|-|-
TGCGCCAGCAGTGAGAGGCAGGCTAATGAAAAACTGTTTTTT
CASSERQANEKLFF
>TRBV18|TRBJ2-7|-|TRBD2
TGTGCCAGCTCACCCCCCGGGACTAGCGGGAGCTACGAGCAGTACTTC
CASSPPGTSGSYEQYF
>TRBV14|TRBJ1-2|-|TRBD1
TGTGCCAGCAGCCGCGGACAGGTTTGGTTTCATGGCTACACCTTC
CASSRGQVWFHGYTF
>TRBV29-1|TRBJ2-2|-|TRBD2
TGCAGCGCCTTAGCGGGAGCCAACACCGGGGAGCTGTTTTTT
CSALAGANTGELFF
>TRBV7-2|TRBJ2-7|once|-
TGTGCCGGCAGCCTCAGCGCGATCTCCTACGAGCAGTACTTC
CAGSLSAISYEQYF
>TRBV7-9|TRBJ1-1|few|-
TGTGCCAGCAGCGCGTCAAATGGTGGGTTGAACACTGAAGCTTTCTTT
CASSASNGGLNTEAFF
>TRBV7-6|TRBJ1-2|-|-
TGTGCCAGCAGCTGGGGGGGGGAGGCCGGTGGCTACACCTTC
CASSWGGEAGGYTF
>TRBV7-9|TRBJ1-3|-|-
TGTGCCAGCAGCCCCTGGACGGAGAACACCATATATTTT
CASSPWTENTIYF
>TRBV11-2|TRBJ1-2|few|-
TGTGCCAGCGTTGGCGACGTAGGGATTTCCTATGGCTACACCTTC
CASVGDVGISYGYTF
>TRBV27|TRBJ2-1|-|-
TGTGCCAGCAGTTTAAGACCCTTATACAATGAGCAGTTCTTC
CASSLRPLYNEQFF
>TRBV14|TRBJ2-7|-|TRBD1
TGTGCCAGCAGCCCCAGCGGACCGGGACAGGGACTCTACGAGCAGTACTTC
CASSPSGPGQGLYEQYF
>TRBV6-5|TRBJ2-3|-|-
TGTGCCACGAAAGAACCAGGCCACAGTACAGATACGCAGTATTTT
CATKEPGHSTDTQYF
>TRBV6-2/TRBV6-3|TRBJ2-7|once|TRBD2
TGTGCCAGCAGCTTCCCACAACCCGGGACTAGCGGACCTTACGAGCAGTACTTC
CASSFPQPGTSGPYEQYF
>TRBV5-1|TRBJ2-2|-|TRBD1
TGCGCCAGCAGTTCCGGGACAGGGCAAACCGGGGAGCTGTTTTTT
CASSSGTGQTGELFF
>TRBV6-5|TRBJ1-4|-|-
TGTGCCAGCGGGCCGGCGGGGAGAAAACTGTTTTTT
CASGPAGRKLFF
>TRBV18|TRBJ1-2|-|-
TGTGCCAGCTCGCAAGGGGTCACGGGCCAGGGCGAGTTTTCTGGCTACACCTTC
CASSQGVTGQGEFSGYTF
>TRBV27|TRBJ1-2|-|TRBD1
TGTGCCAGCAGTTCAATTACACAGGGGCGGGACTATGGCTACACCTTC
CASSSITQGRDYGYTF
>TRBV15|TRBJ1-4|-|TRBD1
TGTGCCACCAGCAGCCTCCCGGGACAGGGTATTGAAAAACTGTTTTTT
CATSSLPGQGIEKLFF
>TRBV5-1|TRBJ2-7|-|-
TGCGCCAGCAGCCCCACCCCAACAGGTTCCTACGAGCAGTACTTC
CASSPTPTGSYEQYF
>TRBV19|TRBJ2-7|once|-
TGTGCCAGTAGTAACCGGTACGAGCAGTACTTC
CASSNRYEQYF
>TRBV7-2|TRBJ2-5|-|-
TGTGCCAGCAGCTCCGGAGGCTACCAAGAGACCCAGTACTTC
CASSSGGYQETQYF
>TRBV18|TRBJ1-3|-|-
TGTGCCAGCTCACCACGATCACACTCTGGAAACACCATATATTTT
CASSPRSHSGNTIYF
>TRBV6-2/TRBV6-3|TRBJ1-2|-|-
TGTGCCAGCAGTTATAACCCGCCAACAGTCGGGGAAGATAACTATGGCTACACCTTC
CASSYNPPTVGEDNYGYTF
>TRBV18|TRBJ2-1|many|TRBD2
TGTGCCAGCTCACTTACCGGGACTAGCGGGGGGCTCGTCACCTACAATGAGCAGTTCTTC
CASSLTGTSGGLVTYNEQFF
>TRBV28|TRBJ2-4|-|TRBD2
TGTGCCAGCAGTAGGGGCGTAAGGGCGGGAGGCGCCAAAAACATTCAGTACTTC
CASSRGVRAGGAKNIQYF
>TRBV10-2|TRBJ2-7|-|-
TGCGCCAGCACTACCATGACAGGACCCTACGAGCAGTACTTC
CASTTMTGPYEQYF
>TRBV2|TRBJ2-2|-|TRBD2
TGTGCCAGCAGTTTAGCGGGGGCCCCGAACACCGGGGAGCTGTTTTTT
CASSLAGAPNTGELFF
>TRBV2|TRBJ2-4|-|-
TGTGCCAGCAGTGAAGCGCTGTGGCAGCCGAAAAACATTCAGTACTTC
CASSEALWQPKNIQYF
>TRBV4-2|TRBJ2-1|-|-
TGTGCCAGCAGCCAAGAGTCCGGCGGGGCTGGTATGGATGAGCAGTTCTTC
CASSQESGGAGMDEQFF
>TRBV15|TRBJ1-2|-|-
TGTGCCACCAGCAGACCTGCCGGGGAGAGTGATTATGGCTACACCTTC
CATSRPAGESDYGYTF
>TRBV18|TRBJ2-5|-|-
TGTGCCAGCTCACCTGAAGACCAAGAGACCCAGTACTTC
CASSPEDQETQYF
>TRBV12-3/TRBV12-4|TRBJ1-5|-|-
TGTGCCAGCAGCCCAGACCGGAGGTCGCCCCAGCATTTT
CASSPDRRSPQHF
>TRBV15|TRBJ2-7|-|TRBD1
TGTGCCACCAGCTCCCCTCCAGGGACAGGGCCCTACGAGCAGTACTTC
CATSSPPGTGPYEQYF
>TRBV13|TRBJ2-1|-|-
TGTGCCAGCAGCCTACAGGCAAATGAGCAGTTCTTC
CASSLQANEQFF
>TRBV6-5|TRBJ1-5|-|-
TGTGCCAGCACCGAACGGGGGGGTAGCAATCAGCCCCAGCATTTT
CASTERGGSNQPQHF
>TRBV5-4|TRBJ1-4|-|-
TGTGCCAGCAGCTCAGTGGGATATGAAAAACTGTTTTTT
CASSSVGYEKLFF
>TRBV7-9|TRBJ1-5|few|-
TGTGCCAGCGTGGGGCAAGGCAATCAGCCCCAGCATTTT
CASVGQGNQPQHF
>TRBV29-1|TRBJ1-3|-|-
TGCAGCGTCCTAAAGGGGGATTCTGGAAACACCATATATTTT
CSVLKGDSGNTIYF
>TRBV20-1|TRBJ2-7|-|-
TGCAGTGCTAGTCAGGTCTACGAGCAGTACTTC
CSASQVYEQYF
>TRBV5-8|TRBJ1-4|once|-
TGTGCCAGCAGCCCGGGGGGATTTCAGGGTAGACTGTTTTTT
CASSPGGFQGRLFF
>TRBV25-1|TRBJ2-1|-|-
TGTGCCAGCAGTGAATACCCAGCGCATGAGCAGTTCTTC
CASSEYPAHEQFF
>TRBV7-2|TRBJ1-3|-|-
TGTGCCAGCGACTCGGACGTCTCTGGAAACACCATATATTTT
CASDSDVSGNTIYF
>TRBV13|TRBJ2-2|-|-
TGTGCCAGCAGTATAGTAGGGGAGCTGTTTTTT
CASSIVGELFF
>TRBV5-1|TRBJ1-3|-|-
TGCGCCAGCAGCTTGGTTTCGGGAACCGGAAACACCATATATTTT
CASSLVSGTGNTIYF
>TRBV5-8|TRBJ1-6|-|-
TGTGCCAGCAGCTTTAGGGGGGATATTTCACCCCTCCACTTT
CASSFRGDISPLHF
>TRBV7-2|TRBJ2-3|-|-
TGTGCCAGCAGCGGAGAACTTACCTACTTTTATACGCAGTATTTT
CASSGELTYFYTQYF
>TRBV27|TRBJ2-5|-|-
TGTGCCAGCAGTTCACTCGGGAAGCGCCAAGAGACCCAGTACTTC
CASSSLGKRQETQYF
>TRBV6-5|TRBJ1-2|-|-
TGTGCCAGCAGTTACTCCTCGGGCAGGGCTAGGAATGGCTACACCTTC
CASSYSSGRARNGYTF
>TRBV7-9|TRBJ1-2|-|-
TGTGCCAGCAGCTTTACGGGCGGAGCTATGGGCTACACCTTC
CASSFTGGAMGYTF
>TRBV5-1|TRBJ1-1|-|TRBD1
TGCGCCAGCAGCTTCTACAGGGGGCGGGACACTGAAGCTTTCTTT
CASSFYRGRDTEAFF
>TRBV14|TRBJ1-2|-|TRBD1
TGTGCCAGCCTAGAGGGGGCCCACAGGAGGAATGGCTACACCTTC
CASLEGAHRRNGYTF
>TRBV6-5|TRBJ1-2|-|TRBD1
TGTGCCAGCAGACCGACAGGGGACTATGGCTACACCTTC
CASRPTGDYGYTF
>TRBV24-1|TRBJ2-7|-|-
TGTGCCACCAGTGATCCCCCCTACTCGGACGAGCAGTACTTC
CATSDPPYSDEQYF
>TRBV6-6|TRBJ2-7|-|TRBD1
TGTGCCAGCAGACCCGCACAGGGGAGCTCCTACGAGCAGTACTTC
CASRPAQGSSYEQYF
>TRBV6-5|TRBJ1-5|-|-
TGTGCCAGCGACCGGACAGAACATAGCAATCAGCCCCAGCATTTT
CASDRTEHSNQPQHF
>TRBV28|TRBJ2-6|few|TRBD1
TGTGCCAGCGAAACAGGGGGCGCGTCTGGGGCCAACGTCCTGACTTTC
CASETGGASGANVLTF
>TRBV7-6|TRBJ1-1|few|-
TGTGCCAGCAGCTTAGAGGGGGTAGGGACTGAAGCTTTCTTT
CASSLEGVGTEAFF